These 23 T cell receptor beta chains were all obtained from the same sample, sequenced in a study of Graves' ophthalmopathy and Graves' hyperthyroidism listed by TCRdb under 2018. Sequencing took place on an Illumina HiSeq 2000. TCR beta CDR3 regions were amplified from RNA transcripts for repertoire sequencing. A first-round RT-PCR used HTBI primers with the Qiagen OneStep RT-PCR kit, followed by a second-round multiplex PCR, size selection and purification. The raw public data were reprocessed by TCRdb itself: fastp quality trimming at Q25, MiXCR clonotype calling, in-frame beta chains only. Each entry merges the rows of one CDR3 protein and shows their most common DNA and genes. The sample table lists 1 million to 1.3 million distinct CDR3 sequences, 35% to 45% of them with a count of one. The ten largest clones add up to 11% of the sample. The source material was peripheral blood or thyroid tissue (not recorded which). These receptors all stem from an adult man with Graves' hyperthyroidism.

The gene calls are TRBV30 and TRBJ1-1, with 9 bases matching TRBD1. V dropped 0 bases and J dropped 6; count of bases not matched to a gene: 5. Germline lookup yields CDR1 GTSNPN and CDR2 SVGIG (reference sequence). The CDR3 is 14 residues long. The CDR3 spells CAWSVQQGAAEAFF. CDR3 coding DNA: TGTGCCTGGAGTGTACAACAGGGGGCCGCTGAAGCTTTCTTT.

This clonotype was counted at least ten times. The CDR3 loop reads CATSRGTGTAYGYTF. The DNA of the CDR3 is TGTGCCACCAGCAGAGGGACCGGGACAGCCTATGGCTACACCTTC. The rearrangement links TRBV15 to TRBJ1-2; 7 positions match TRBD1. The CDR3 totals 15 residues. Germline CDR1 is LNHNV and CDR2 is YYDKDF (reference sequence). The V and J ends lost 1 base and 4 bases, in that order; junction bases with no gene match: 6.

The chain employs TRBV7-9 and TRBJ2-7; D is possibly TRBD2 (5 bases). The CDR3 is 11 amino acids. Trimming took off 8 bases at V and 5 bases at J, with 10 bases between the two ends. Germline loops: CDR1 SEHNR, CDR2 FQNEAQ (reference sequence). CDR3: CASGEGDEQYF. The CDR3 nucleotides are TGTGCCAGCGGTGAGGGTGACGAGCAGTACTTC.

The gene calls are TRBV28 and TRBJ1-2; 8 bases map to TRBD1. The CDR3 extends over 14 amino acids. Germline loops: CDR1 MDHEN, CDR2 SYDVKM. The V and J ends lost 3 bases and 7 bases, in that order; junction bases with no gene match: 7. CDR3 nucleotides: TGTGCCAGCAGTTTTCAGGGGGCGTTAATTGGCTACACCTTC. This gives the protein CASSFQGALIGYTF.

This clonotype was seen repeatedly, ten times or more. The chain uses TRBV7-8 and TRBJ2-7; 8 nucleotides match TRBD2. The CDR3 extends over 17 amino acids. Germline V CDR1 and CDR2: SGHVS, FQNEAQ. The V segment lost 0 bases and the J segment 3 bases; nucleotides outside the gene matches: 10. CDR3 sequence reads: CASSLAIGGAMNYEQYF. DNA for the CDR3: TGTGCCAGCAGCTTAGCTATCGGGGGGGCAATGAACTACGAGCAGTACTTC.

This clonotype has at least ten counts. The chain is built from TRBV20-1 and TRBJ1-1, with D maybe TRBD1 (5 bases). V lost 3 bases, J lost 1 base, and 15 bases lay in between. The CDR3 runs to 15 residues. CDR1 and CDR2 from the germline V gene are DFQATT and SNEGSKA (reference sequence). CDR3 sequence (DNA): TGCAGTGCTAGTCCGACGTCAGGGAGGAACACTGAAGCTTTCTTT. Protein sequence: CSASPTSGRNTEAFF.

This clonotype was seen ten or more times. The chain employs TRBV29-1 and TRBJ2-5; D is perhaps TRBD2 (6 bases). This CDR3 comprises 17 residues. Germline assignment: CDR1 SQVTM and CDR2 ANQGSEA. Trimming shortened V by 0 bases and J by 1 base, and 18 bases separated the two germline ends. The CDR3 nucleotides are TGCAGCGTTGAAGAAATTGTGGGTAGCGGCCGCCAAGAGACCCAGTACTTC. Its protein product is CSVEEIVGSGRQETQYF.

This clonotype was detected many times. The chain combines TRBV29-1 with TRBJ2-5, with 7 bases identical to TRBD2. The CDR3 has 15 amino acids. Germline-derived CDR1 and CDR2 are SQVTM and ANQGSEA. The trim removed 4 bases at V and 5 bases at J, leaving 13 bases unmatched. This CDR3 reads CSVGGGRLQWETQYF. CDR3 DNA: TGCAGCGTTGGGGGGGGACGACTGCAGTGGGAGACCCAGTACTTC.

V and J are TRBV20-1 and TRBJ2-6, with D perhaps TRBD1 or TRBD2 (5 bases each). CDR3 length: 14 amino acids. The germline gives CDR1 DFQATT, CDR2 SNEGSKA (reference sequence). V was cut by 3 bases and J by 0 bases, with 6 bases left in between. The CDR3 loop reads CSARGPSGANVLTF. CDR3 coding DNA: TGCAGTGCTAGGGGACCCTCTGGGGCCAACGTCCTGACTTTC.

The rearrangement uses TRBV6-5 and TRBJ2-5, with D unclear. V lost 6 bases to trimming and J lost 5 bases, with 13 bases between them. The CDR3 runs 13 residues. CDR1 MNHEY and CDR2 SVGAGI come from the germline V gene. The CDR3 nucleotides read TGTGCCAGCAGCCAGGCGAGGAGTGAGACCCAGTACTTC. This gives the protein CASSQARSETQYF.

The V and J genes are TRBV20-1 and TRBJ1-5; tentative D call: TRBD1 (5 bases). CDR3 length: 10 residues. The germline V gene encodes CDR1 DFQATT and CDR2 SNEGSKA (reference sequence). Between the trimmed V and J ends, which lost 1 base and 13 bases, there was a span of 8 bases. The CDR3 DNA is TGCAGTGCTAGAGCAGGGATACAGCATTTT. Its protein is CSARAGIQHF.

This clonotype came up many times. The chain couples TRBV15 to TRBJ2-7; D unresolved. V shed 2 bases and J shed 5 bases, with 13 bases lying between them. This CDR3 region has 14 residues. CDR1 and CDR2 from the germline V gene are LNHNV and YYDKDF (reference sequence). CDR3: CATSRNFGAHEQYF. DNA for the CDR3: TGTGCCACCAGCAGAAATTTTGGCGCCCACGAGCAGTACTTC.

V gene TRBV19 combines with J gene TRBJ1-5, with 11 positions matching TRBD1. CDR3 length equals 16 residues. V lost 3 bases to trimming and J lost 4 bases; unmatched junction nucleotides: 5. Looked up from germline, CDR1 is LNHDA and CDR2 is SQIVND (reference sequence). CDR3 residues: CASSILDRGRNQPQHF. CDR3 bases: TGTGCCAGTAGTATTTTGGACAGGGGGCGGAATCAGCCCCAGCATTTT.

The table lists this clonotype with a few counts. V gene TRBV6-4 combines with J gene TRBJ2-3; tentatively, D is TRBD2 (6 bases). V gave up 2 bases and J gave up 1 base, with 7 bases separating them. This CDR3 is 14 amino acids long. Germline assignment: CDR1 MRHNA and CDR2 SNTAGT. The CDR3 is CASSDGGGTDTQYF. DNA for the CDR3: TGTGCCAGCAGTGACGGCGGGGGCACAGATACGCAGTATTTT.

This clonotype was observed a few times. The chain uses TRBV5-8 and TRBJ2-6; perhaps TRBD1 as D (6 bases). Germline V gene data show CDR1 as SGHTS and CDR2 as YDEGEE. The length of the CDR3 is 15 residues. Trimming shortened V by 1 base and J by 4 bases, and 9 bases separated the two germline ends. This CDR3 reads CASSLFGQGANVLTF. As DNA, the CDR3 is TGTGCCAGCAGCTTGTTCGGACAGGGGGCCAACGTCCTGACTTTC.

This clonotype is a singleton in its sample. V and J are TRBV29-1 and TRBJ1-1; the D gene is possibly TRBD1 (6 bases). The CDR3 loop spans 11 amino acids. Germline CDR1 and CDR2: SQVTM and ANQGSEA. Trimming stripped 6 bases from V and 5 bases from J, with 10 bases between. In nucleotides, the CDR3 is TGCAGCGTCCCACAGGGTACTGAAGCTTTCTTT. Its protein product is CSVPQGTEAFF.

The rearrangement joins TRBV5-1 to TRBJ1-2; tentatively, D is TRBD1 (5 bases). The CDR3 runs 13 residues. Trimming took off 1 base at V and 8 bases at J, with 12 bases between the two ends. CDR1 is SGHRS and CDR2 is YFSETQ in the germline V gene. The CDR3 loop reads CASSLNQGSGYTF. The CDR3 region has the DNA TGCGCCAGCAGCTTGAACCAGGGAAGCGGCTACACCTTC.

The sample holds many counts of this clonotype. J is TRBJ1-2 and V is TRBV4-3; weak D call: TRBD1 (6 bases). CDR1 and CDR2 (germline): LGHNA, YSLEER. This CDR3 is 15 amino acids long. Trimming cost V 0 bases and J 4 bases, with 12 bases left between them. This chain's CDR3 is CASSQDRGTPYGYTF. CDR3 coding DNA: TGCGCCAGCAGCCAAGATCGCGGGACACCCTATGGCTACACCTTC.

The rearrangement links TRBV7-9 to TRBJ2-3; 7 bases agree with TRBD2. The V segment lost 1 base and the J segment 2 bases; nucleotides outside the gene matches: 3. Germline V gene sequence: CDR1 SEHNR, CDR2 FQNEAQ (reference sequence). The CDR3 extends over 15 amino acids. The DNA for the CDR3 is TGTGCCAGCAGCTTAGACGGGGGGAACACAGATACGCAGTATTTT. This gives the protein CASSLDGGNTDTQYF.

The chain employs TRBV2 and TRBJ1-4; possibly TRBD1 for D (5 bases). This CDR3 comprises 13 residues. The V and J ends lost 5 bases and 7 bases respectively, with 11 bases between them. Looked up from germline, CDR1 is SNHLY and CDR2 is FYNNEI. The CDR3 DNA reads TGTGCCAGCAGTTACGACCAGGGTGAAAAACTGTTTTTT. It specifies CASSYDQGEKLFF.

This chain connects TRBV20-1 to TRBJ1-5; 10 nucleotides line up with TRBD1. The V gene end was trimmed by 5 bases and the J gene end by 5 bases; junction bases not matched to a gene: 3. This CDR3 contains 13 residues. Germline loops: CDR1 DFQATT, CDR2 SNEGSKA (reference sequence). The CDR3 DNA follows: TGCAGTGCTTACGGGACAGGGGATCAGCCCCAGCATTTT. This encodes CSAYGTGDQPQHF.

Worth noting for this clonotype: This clone may be a read error of a much larger clone one base away. This CDR3 is missing its conserved last phenylalanine or tryptophan, likely due to a read error. The rearrangement uses TRBV7-2 and TRBJ1-4; D uncertain. The V and J ends lost 7 bases and 7 bases respectively, with 13 bases between them. Looked up from germline, CDR1 is SGHTA and CDR2 is FQGNSA. The CDR3 length is 13 residues. The CDR3 DNA sequence: TGTGCCAGCACCTACGCGACGGGTGAAAAACTGTTTCTT. Encoded protein: CASTYATGEKLFL.

The chain is built from TRBV9 and TRBJ2-7; possible D gene TRBD2, 6 bases. The CDR3 sequence is 14 residues long. The germline CDR1 and CDR2 sequences are SGDLS and YYNGEE. The ends were cut back, 6 bases at V and 0 bases at J, with 13 bases in the middle. The CDR3: CASTEGLASYEQYF. CDR3 bases: TGTGCCAGCACCGAGGGACTTGCCTCCTACGAGCAGTACTTC.